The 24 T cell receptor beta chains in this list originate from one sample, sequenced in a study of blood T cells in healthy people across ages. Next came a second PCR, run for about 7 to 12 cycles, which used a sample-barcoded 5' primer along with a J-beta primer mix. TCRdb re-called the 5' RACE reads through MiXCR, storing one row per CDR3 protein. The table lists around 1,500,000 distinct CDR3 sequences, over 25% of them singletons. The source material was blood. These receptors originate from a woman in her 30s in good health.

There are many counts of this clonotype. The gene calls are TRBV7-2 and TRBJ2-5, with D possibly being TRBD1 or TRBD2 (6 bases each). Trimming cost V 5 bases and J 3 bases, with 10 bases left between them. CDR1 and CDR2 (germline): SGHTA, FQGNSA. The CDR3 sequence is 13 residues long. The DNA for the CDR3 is TGTGCCAGCAGCCAGGGGACTGAAGAGACCCAGTACTTC. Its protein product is CASSQGTEETQYF.

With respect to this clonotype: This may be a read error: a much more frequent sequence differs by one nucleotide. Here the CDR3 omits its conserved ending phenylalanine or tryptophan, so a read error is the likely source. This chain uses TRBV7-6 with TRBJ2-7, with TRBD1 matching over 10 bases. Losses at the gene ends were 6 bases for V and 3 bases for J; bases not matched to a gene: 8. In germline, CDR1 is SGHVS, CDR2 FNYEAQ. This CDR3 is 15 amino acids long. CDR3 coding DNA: TGTGCCAGCAGTCCTGGACAGGGGGTATTCTACGAGCAGTACTTA. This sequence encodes CASSPGQGVFYEQYL.

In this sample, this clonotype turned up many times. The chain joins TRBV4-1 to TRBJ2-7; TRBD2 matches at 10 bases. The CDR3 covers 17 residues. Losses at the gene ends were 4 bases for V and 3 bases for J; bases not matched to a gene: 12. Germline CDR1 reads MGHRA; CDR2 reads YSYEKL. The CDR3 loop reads CASSLEVLAGAVYEQYF. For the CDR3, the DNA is TGCGCCAGCAGCCTGGAAGTCCTAGCGGGAGCAGTCTACGAGCAGTACTTC.

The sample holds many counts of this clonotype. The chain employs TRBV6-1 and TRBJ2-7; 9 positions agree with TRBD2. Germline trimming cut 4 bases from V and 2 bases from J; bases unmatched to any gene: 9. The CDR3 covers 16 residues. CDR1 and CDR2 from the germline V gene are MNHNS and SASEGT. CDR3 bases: TGTGCCAGCAGTGGGATAGCGGGAGCCACTCCCTACGAGCAGTACTTC. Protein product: CASSGIAGATPYEQYF.

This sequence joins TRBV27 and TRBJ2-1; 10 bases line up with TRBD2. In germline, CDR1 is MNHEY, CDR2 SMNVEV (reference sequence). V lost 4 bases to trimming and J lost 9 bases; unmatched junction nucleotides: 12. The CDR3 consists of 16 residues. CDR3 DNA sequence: TGTGCCAGCAGTTCCCCTCCAAGCGGGGGGGCCGGTGAGCAGTTCTTC. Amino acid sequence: CASSSPPSGGAGEQFF.

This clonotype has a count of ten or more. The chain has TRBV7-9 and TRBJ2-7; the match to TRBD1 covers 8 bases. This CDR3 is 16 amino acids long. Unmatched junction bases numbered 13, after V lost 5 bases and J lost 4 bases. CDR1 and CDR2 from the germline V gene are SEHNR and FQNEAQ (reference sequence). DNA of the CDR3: TGTGCCAGCAGCCACACCGGGACAGGAGACCCTTACGAGCAGTACTTC. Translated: CASSHTGTGDPYEQYF.

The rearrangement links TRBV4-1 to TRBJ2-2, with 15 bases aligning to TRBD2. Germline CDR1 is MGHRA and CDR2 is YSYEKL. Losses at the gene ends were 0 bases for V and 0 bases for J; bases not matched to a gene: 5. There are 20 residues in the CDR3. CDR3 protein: CASSQESGLAGGTNTGELFF. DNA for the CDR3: TGCGCCAGCAGCCAAGAATCAGGACTAGCGGGGGGGACGAACACCGGGGAGCTGTTTTTT.

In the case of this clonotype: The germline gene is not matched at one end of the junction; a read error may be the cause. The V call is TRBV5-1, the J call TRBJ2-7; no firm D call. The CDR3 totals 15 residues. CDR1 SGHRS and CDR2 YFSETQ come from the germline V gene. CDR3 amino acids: CASGLGGVPDYEQYF. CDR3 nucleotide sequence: TGCGCCAGCGGCTTGGGTGGGGTCCCGGACTACGAGCAGTACTTC.

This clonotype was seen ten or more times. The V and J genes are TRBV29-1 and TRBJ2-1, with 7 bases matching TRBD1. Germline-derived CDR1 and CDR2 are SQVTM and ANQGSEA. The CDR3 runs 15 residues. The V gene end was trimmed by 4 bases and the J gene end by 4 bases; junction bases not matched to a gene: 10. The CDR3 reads CSVVGKGGAYNEQFF. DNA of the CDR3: TGCAGCGTTGTAGGTAAAGGGGGCGCTTACAATGAGCAGTTCTTC.

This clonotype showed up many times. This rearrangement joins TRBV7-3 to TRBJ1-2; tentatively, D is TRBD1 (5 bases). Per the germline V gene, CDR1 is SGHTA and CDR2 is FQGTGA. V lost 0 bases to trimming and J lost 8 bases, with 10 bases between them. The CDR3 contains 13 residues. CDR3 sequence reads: CASSLTREGGYTF. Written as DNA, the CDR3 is TGTGCCAGCAGCTTAACCAGGGAAGGCGGCTACACCTTC.

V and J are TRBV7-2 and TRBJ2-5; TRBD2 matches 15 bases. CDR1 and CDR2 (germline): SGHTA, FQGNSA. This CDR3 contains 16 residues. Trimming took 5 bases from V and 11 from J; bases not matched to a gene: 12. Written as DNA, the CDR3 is TGTGCCAGCAGCCGGGGGACTAGCGGGAGGCTGTGGGAGCAGTACTTC. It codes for CASSRGTSGRLWEQYF.

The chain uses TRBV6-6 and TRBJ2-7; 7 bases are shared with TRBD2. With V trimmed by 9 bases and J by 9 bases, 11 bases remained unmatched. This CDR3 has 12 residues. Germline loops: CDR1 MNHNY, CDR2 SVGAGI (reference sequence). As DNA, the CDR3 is TGTGCCAGTTGGAGCGGGAATTCCGGGCAGTACTTC. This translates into CASWSGNSGQYF.

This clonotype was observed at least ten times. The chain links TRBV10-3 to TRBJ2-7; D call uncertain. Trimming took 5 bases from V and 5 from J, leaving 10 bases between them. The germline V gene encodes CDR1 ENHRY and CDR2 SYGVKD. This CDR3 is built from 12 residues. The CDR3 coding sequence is TGTGCCATCAGTAATGACCTGAACGAGCAGTACTTC. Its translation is CAISNDLNEQYF.

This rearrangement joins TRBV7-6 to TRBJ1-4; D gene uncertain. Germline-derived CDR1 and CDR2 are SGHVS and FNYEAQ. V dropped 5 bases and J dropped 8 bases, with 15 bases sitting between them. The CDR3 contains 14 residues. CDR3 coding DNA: TGTGCCAGCAGCCCACGGGCAGGCGGAGAAAAACTGTTTTTT. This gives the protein CASSPRAGGEKLFF.

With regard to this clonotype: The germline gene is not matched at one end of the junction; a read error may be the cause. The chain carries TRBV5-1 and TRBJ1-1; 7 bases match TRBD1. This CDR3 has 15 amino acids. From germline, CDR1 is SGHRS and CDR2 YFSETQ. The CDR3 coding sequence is TGCGCCGGCAGCTTGGGGCGAACAGGGGACACTGAAGCTTTCTTT. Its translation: CAGSLGRTGDTEAFF.

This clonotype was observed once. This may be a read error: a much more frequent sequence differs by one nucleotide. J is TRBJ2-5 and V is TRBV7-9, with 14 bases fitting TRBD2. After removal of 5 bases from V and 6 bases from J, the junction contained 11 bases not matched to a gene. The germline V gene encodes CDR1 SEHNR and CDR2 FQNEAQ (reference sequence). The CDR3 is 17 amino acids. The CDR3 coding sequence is TGTGCCAGCAGCCCCAGACTAGCGGGAGGGAGCGAGCAGACCCAGTACTTC. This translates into CASSPRLAGGSEQTQYF.

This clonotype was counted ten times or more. The DNA for the CDR3 is TGCAGTGCTCCCCGGACAAACAATGAGCAGTTCTTC. Amino acids: CSAPRTNNEQFF. The gene calls are TRBV20-1 and TRBJ2-1; D is possibly TRBD1 (5 bases). Trimming shortened V by 5 bases and J by 5 bases, and 10 bases separated the two germline ends. The CDR3 loop spans 12 amino acids. Germline loops: CDR1 DFQATT, CDR2 SNEGSKA (reference sequence).

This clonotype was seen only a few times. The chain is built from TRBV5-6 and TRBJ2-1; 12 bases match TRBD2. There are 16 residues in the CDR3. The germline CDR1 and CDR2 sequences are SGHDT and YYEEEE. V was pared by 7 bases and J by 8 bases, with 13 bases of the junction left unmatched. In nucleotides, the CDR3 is TGTGCCAGCGCTGCCGCTAGCGGGAGGGCTGGCGATGAGCAGTTCTTC. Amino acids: CASAAASGRAGDEQFF.

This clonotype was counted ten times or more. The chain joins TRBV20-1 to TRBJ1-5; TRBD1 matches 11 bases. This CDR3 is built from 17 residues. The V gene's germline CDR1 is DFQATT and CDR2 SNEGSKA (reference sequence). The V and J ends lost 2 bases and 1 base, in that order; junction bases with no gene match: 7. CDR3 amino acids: CSARTGQGAGSNQPQHF. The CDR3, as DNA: TGCAGTGCTAGAACTGGACAGGGGGCAGGAAGCAATCAGCCCCAGCATTTT.

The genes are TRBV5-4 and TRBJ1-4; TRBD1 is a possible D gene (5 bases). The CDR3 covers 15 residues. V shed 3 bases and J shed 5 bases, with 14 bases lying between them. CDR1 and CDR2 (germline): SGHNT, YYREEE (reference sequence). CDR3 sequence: CASSSGDGPNEKLFF. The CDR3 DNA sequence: TGTGCCAGCAGCTCCGGGGACGGGCCCAATGAAAAACTGTTTTTT.

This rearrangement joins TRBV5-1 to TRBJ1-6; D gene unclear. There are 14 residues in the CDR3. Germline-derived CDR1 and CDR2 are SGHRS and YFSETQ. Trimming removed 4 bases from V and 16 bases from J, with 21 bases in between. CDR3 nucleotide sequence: TGCGCCAGCAGCCAAGGAACCGGACCGCTGGAACTCCACTTT. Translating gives CASSQGTGPLELHF.

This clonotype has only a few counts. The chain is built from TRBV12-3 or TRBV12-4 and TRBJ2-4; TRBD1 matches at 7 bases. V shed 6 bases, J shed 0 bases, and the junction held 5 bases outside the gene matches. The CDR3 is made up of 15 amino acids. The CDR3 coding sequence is TGTGCCAGCAGCCCGACAGGGATAGCCAAAAACATTCAGTACTTC. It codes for CASSPTGIAKNIQYF.

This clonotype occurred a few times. This chain's CDR3 is CASSPRQGRTEAFF. CDR3 coding DNA: TGTGCCAGCAGCCCGCGACAGGGTCGGACTGAAGCTTTCTTT. The V and J genes are TRBV12-3 or TRBV12-4 and TRBJ1-1; TRBD1 aligns across 7 bases. V shed 6 bases and J 5 bases; nucleotides not matched to a gene: 9. CDR3 size: 14 residues.

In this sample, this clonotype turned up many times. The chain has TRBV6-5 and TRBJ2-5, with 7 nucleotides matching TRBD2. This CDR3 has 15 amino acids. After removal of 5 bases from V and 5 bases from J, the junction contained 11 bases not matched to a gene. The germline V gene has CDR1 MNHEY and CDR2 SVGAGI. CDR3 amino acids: CASSPVAGYRETQYF. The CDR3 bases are TGTGCCAGCAGTCCTGTAGCGGGTTACAGGGAGACCCAGTACTTC.